Following are 29 T cell receptor beta chains from one sample sequenced in a study of cytomegalovirus exposure and HLA in healthy donors. Primers for the PCR totalled 60 Vbeta and 13 Jbeta. Measured with immunoSEQ multiplex PCR; TCRdb has only the in-frame clones, and not every one. The listing records around 40,000 clones. Sequences were obtained from PBMCs. The source of these receptors is a man aged 30 to 39 in good health and CMV-seronegative.

This chain links TRBV7-2 with TRBJ2-1; the match to TRBD1 covers 8 bases. This CDR3 is built from 15 residues. V shed 3 bases and J 1 base; nucleotides not matched to a gene: 2. CDR1 is SGHTA and CDR2 is FQGNSA in the germline V gene. The CDR3 bases are TGTGCCAGCAGCTTCGACAGGGGTTCCTACAATGAGCAGTTCTTC. Protein: CASSFDRGSYNEQFF.

The chain has TRBV7-3 and TRBJ2-1, with 8 bases lining up with TRBD2. J was trimmed by 7 bases and V by 2 bases; bases with no gene match: 10. This CDR3 is built from 16 residues. CDR1 is SGHTA and CDR2 is FQGTGA in the germline V gene. The CDR3 DNA follows: TGTGCCAGCAGCTTACGTCCGGGGGGGCCGGATAATGAGCAGTTCTTC. Encoded protein: CASSLRPGGPDNEQFF.

CDR3 DNA: TGTGCCAGCAGAGGACTAGCGGGAATAATTTCCGACAATGAGCAGTTCTTC. This codes for CASRGLAGIISDNEQFF. The J gene is TRBJ2-1, the V gene TRBV2; TRBD2 matches at 12 bases. Germline V CDR1 and CDR2: SNHLY, FYNNEI. J gave up 5 bases and V 6 bases, and 11 bases lay outside the gene matches. The CDR3 has 17 amino acids. The variable domain in full, with the rest retrieved from reference TRBV2 and TRBJ2-1, is EPEVTQTPSHQVTQMGQEVILRCVPISNHLYFYWYRQILGQKVEFLVSFYNNEISEKSEIFDDQFSVERPDGSNFTLKIRSTKLEDSAMYFCASRGLAGIISDNEQFFGPGTRLTVL.

V gene TRBV27 combines with J gene TRBJ1-2, with 7 bases matching TRBD1. The CDR3 consists of 13 residues. In germline, CDR1 is MNHEY, CDR2 SMNVEV (reference sequence). The V and J ends lost 2 bases and 4 bases, in that order; junction bases with no gene match: 1. The CDR3 coding sequence is TGTGCCAGCAGTTTAGGGACAGCCTATGGCTACACCTTC. As protein: CASSLGTAYGYTF.

The chain recombines TRBV19 with TRBJ1-1; D may be TRBD1 (6 bases). Trimming took off 5 bases at V and 1 base at J, with 8 bases between the two ends. Germline CDR1 and CDR2: LNHDA and SQIVND (reference sequence). There are 13 residues in the CDR3. This CDR3 reads CASSPGANTEAFF. The CDR3 bases are TGTGCCAGTAGTCCAGGGGCGAACACTGAAGCTTTCTTT.

The rearrangement uses TRBV29-1 and TRBJ2-3; D remains ambiguous. The CDR3 totals 14 residues. Germline lookup yields CDR1 SQVTM and CDR2 ANQGSEA. The germline V and J ends were trimmed by 4 bases and 0 bases, with 11 bases remaining between them. The CDR3 coding sequence is TGCAGCGTTGGCGTGACACGTAGCACAGATACGCAGTATTTT. Translating it yields CSVGVTRSTDTQYF.

The chain combines TRBV5-1 with TRBJ2-7; 11 bases line up with TRBD1. J gave up 6 bases and V 4 bases, and 9 bases lay outside the gene matches. From germline, CDR1 is SGHRS and CDR2 YFSETQ. This CDR3 has 15 amino acids. CDR3 loop: CASSNGQGAGGEQYF. CDR3 nucleotide sequence: TGCGCCAGCAGCAACGGACAGGGGGCGGGGGGCGAGCAGTACTTC.

CDR3 protein: CASSLEGDSLHFYNSPLHF. In DNA, the CDR3 is TGTGCCAGCAGCTTGGAGGGGGACAGCCTACATTTCTATAATTCACCCCTCCACTTT. This chain uses TRBV5-5 with TRBJ1-6; 7 positions match TRBD1. V dropped 0 bases and J dropped 3; count of bases not matched to a gene: 12. Germline V CDR1 and CDR2: SGHKS, YYEKEE (reference sequence). This CDR3 has 19 amino acids.

The chain links TRBV19 to TRBJ1-5, with D maybe TRBD1 (5 bases). In germline, CDR1 is LNHDA, CDR2 SQIVND (reference sequence). V lost 7 bases and J lost 2, with 15 bases in between. The CDR3 extends over 15 amino acids. CDR3 protein: CASNPPAGRNQPQHF. The DNA of the CDR3 is TGTGCCAGTAACCCCCCAGCGGGGCGCAATCAGCCCCAGCATTTT.

V and J are TRBV2 and TRBJ1-5, with D maybe TRBD1 (6 bases). The germline V and J ends were trimmed by 6 bases and 4 bases, with 16 bases remaining between them. CDR1 is SNHLY and CDR2 is FYNNEI in the germline V gene. The length of the CDR3 is 15 residues. The CDR3 sequence: CASSRLQGENQPQHF. The CDR3 DNA is TGTGCCAGCAGCCGACTACAGGGAGAAAATCAGCCCCAGCATTTT.

The genes are TRBV10-3 and TRBJ2-7; maybe TRBD2 (6 bases). This CDR3 has 17 residues. Trimming removed 5 bases at V and 2 bases at J, with 22 bases between. The V gene's germline CDR1 is ENHRY and CDR2 SYGVKD. CDR3 region: CAISFALVGRHPYEQYF. CDR3 sequence (DNA): TGTGCCATCAGTTTCGCTCTAGTAGGGAGGCACCCCTACGAGCAGTACTTC.

The rearrangement uses TRBV10-2 and TRBJ2-5, with 7 bases matching TRBD2. Germline values: CDR1 WSHSY, CDR2 SAAADI. The CDR3 covers 14 residues. The V and J ends lost 3 bases and 4 bases, in that order; junction bases with no gene match: 5. CDR3 sequence (DNA): TGCGCCAGCAGTGACGATAGGACTAGAGAGACCCAGTACTTC. It is translated as CASSDDRTRETQYF.

The chain recombines TRBV28 with TRBJ1-5; 9 bases map to TRBD1. Germline V CDR1 and CDR2: MDHEN, SYDVKM. The CDR3 is 15 residues long. V was clipped by 5 bases and J by 4 bases; unmatched bases: 6. In DNA, the CDR3 is TGTGCCAGCAGTACCCCGACAGGGGGGAATCAGCCCCAGCATTTT. Protein sequence: CASSTPTGGNQPQHF.

The CDR3 sequence is CAWSLLDDEQFF. The CDR3 DNA reads as TGTGCCTGGAGTTTACTAGACGATGAGCAGTTCTTC. The chain employs TRBV30 and TRBJ2-1, with TRBD2 as a possible D gene (5 bases). CDR1 is GTSNPN and CDR2 is SVGIG in the germline V gene (reference sequence). The CDR3 runs to 12 residues. The germline V and J ends were trimmed by 2 bases and 8 bases, with 10 bases remaining between them.

CDR3 bases: TGTGCCAGCAGCAGGGACTACTACGAGCAGTACTTC. Its translation: CASSRDYYEQYF. This rearrangement joins TRBV7-9 to TRBJ2-7, with 7 bases lining up with TRBD2. Germline-derived CDR1 and CDR2 are SEHNR and FQNEAQ (reference sequence). This CDR3 has 12 amino acids. The V gene end was trimmed by 5 bases and the J gene end by 3 bases; junction bases not matched to a gene: 1.

This chain uses TRBV6-1 with TRBJ2-5, with 7 bases that match TRBD2. V trimming: 4 bases; J trimming: 5 bases; junction bases outside the gene matches: 13. This CDR3 comprises 16 residues. Per germline, CDR1 MNHNS and CDR2 SASEGT. The CDR3 nucleotides are TGTGCCAGCAGTGCGCCCCGCGGGAGAGGGAGGGAGACCCAGTACTTC. This sequence encodes CASSAPRGRGRETQYF.

The chain recombines TRBV29-1 with TRBJ2-7; 8 bases agree with TRBD2. The V gene end was trimmed by 7 bases and the J gene end by 6 bases; junction bases not matched to a gene: 11. The CDR3 covers 13 residues. Germline-derived CDR1 and CDR2 are SQVTM and ANQGSEA. DNA of the CDR3: TGCAGCGCAGATGGGAGCGGGAGAGGCGAGCAGTACTTC. This gives the protein CSADGSGRGEQYF.

This chain connects TRBV6-5 to TRBJ1-1; D not certain. Germline V gene sequence: CDR1 MNHEY, CDR2 SVGAGI. V was clipped by 6 bases and J by 4 bases, with 12 bases between them. The CDR3 contains 13 residues. CDR3 loop: CASRELAGTEAFF. CDR3 bases: TGTGCCAGCAGGGAATTAGCGGGCACTGAAGCTTTCTTT.

This sequence joins TRBV5-1 and TRBJ2-1; no firm D call. V was shortened by 5 bases and J by 4 bases, with 7 bases between the two germline ends. In germline, CDR1 is SGHRS, CDR2 YFSETQ. The length of the CDR3 is 12 residues. The DNA of the CDR3 is TGCGCCAGCAGGTTAGCTTACAATGAGCAGTTCTTC. It specifies CASRLAYNEQFF. Variable domain in full (rest from reference TRBV5-1 and TRBJ2-1): KAGVTQTPRYLIKTRGQQVTLSCSPISGHRSVSWYQQTPGQGLQFLFEYFSETQRNKGNFPGRFSGRQFSNSRSEMNVSTLELGDSALYLCASRLAYNEQFFGPGTRLTVL.

The V and J genes are TRBV11-1 and TRBJ2-1, with a weak D call TRBD2 (5 bases). Trimming removed 1 base from V and 14 bases from J, with 15 bases in between. The CDR3 contains 13 residues. The V gene's germline CDR1 is SGHAT and CDR2 FQDESV (reference sequence). CDR3 sequence: CASSLEATSYEFF. CDR3 sequence (DNA): TGTGCCAGCAGCTTAGAAGCAACTAGTTACGAGTTCTTC.

This clone is labeled medium-sized (0.01 to 0.1%) based on frequency. The V gene is TRBV4-3, the J gene TRBJ1-1, with a tentative D call TRBD1 (5 bases). V gave up 1 base and J gave up 5 bases, with 14 bases separating them. CDR1 and CDR2 from the germline V gene are LGHNA and YSLEER. CDR3 length equals 15 residues. CDR3 bases: TGCGCCAGCAGCCAAGGCACCGGGACTGGTACTGAAGCTTTCTTT. It specifies CASSQGTGTGTEAFF.

V and J are TRBV4-1 and TRBJ2-7; perhaps TRBD2 as D (5 bases). The CDR3 runs to 15 residues. Germline V gene sequence: CDR1 MGHRA, CDR2 YSYEKL. V was shortened by 3 bases and J by 2 bases, with 14 bases between the two germline ends. CDR3 loop: CASSHWADSAYEQYF. The CDR3 region has the DNA TGCGCCAGCAGCCACTGGGCGGATAGCGCCTACGAGCAGTACTTC.

As for this clone: The junction shows a germline mismatch at one end, possibly a read error. The chain uses TRBV7-2 and TRBJ2-1; TRBD1 aligns across 9 bases. Germline-derived CDR1 and CDR2 are SGHTA and FQGNSA. The CDR3 loop spans 16 amino acids. CDR3 in amino acids: CASSLDGTGIYNEQFF. Written as DNA, the CDR3 is TGTGCCAGCAGCTTAGATGGGACAGGGATCTACAACGAGCAGTTCTTC.

The chain links TRBV6-4 to TRBJ2-1; D may be TRBD1 (6 bases). This CDR3 region has 15 residues. Trimming pared 9 bases from V and 0 bases from J, leaving 15 bases between. The germline V gene encodes CDR1 MRHNA and CDR2 SNTAGT. The CDR3 loop reads CASRMDSISYNEQFF. For the CDR3, the DNA is TGTGCCAGTAGGATGGACAGCATCTCCTACAATGAGCAGTTCTTC.

The rearrangement links TRBV21-1 to TRBJ1-1; TRBD1 is the table's D call and was not checked against the DNA. TRBV21-1 is annotated as a pseudogene. The CDR3 consists of 16 residues. The CDR3 DNA reads as TGTGCCAGCCTCGCATGGGGTAGCAGGGGCGACACTGAAGCTTTCTTT. Translated, it gives CASLAWGSRGDTEAFF.

The chain carries TRBV5-1 and TRBJ1-2; 8 nucleotides agree with TRBD1. Germline CDR1 is SGHRS and CDR2 is YFSETQ. V trimming: 0 bases; J trimming: 7 bases; junction bases outside the gene matches: 11. The CDR3 runs to 16 residues. The CDR3 sequence: CASSLAAAGGVSGYTF. CDR3 bases: TGCGCCAGCAGCTTGGCCGCTGCAGGGGGCGTGAGTGGCTACACCTTC.

The chain is built from TRBV11-3 and TRBJ1-5; possible D gene TRBD1, 5 bases. The V end lost 5 bases, the J end lost 2 bases, and 16 bases lay between the germline ends. The CDR3 spans 16 residues. CDR1 is SGHNT, CDR2 YENEEA, per germline. As DNA, the CDR3 is TGTGCCAGCAGCAAAGAGCGCAGGGAGGGCAATCAGCCCCAGCATTTT. The encoded protein is CASSKERREGNQPQHF. The variable domain in full, with the rest retrieved from reference TRBV11-3 and TRBJ1-5, is EAGVVQSPRYKIIEKKQPVAFWCNPISGHNTLYWYLQNLGQGPELLIRYENEEAVDDSQLPKDRFSAERLKGVDSTLKIQPAELGDSAVYLCASSKERREGNQPQHFGDGTRLSIL.

The chain is built from TRBV5-1 and TRBJ2-7; 8 bases fit TRBD2. The V gene end was trimmed by 2 bases and the J gene end by 7 bases; junction bases not matched to a gene: 14. The CDR3 spans 16 residues. Germline V CDR1 and CDR2: SGHRS, YFSETQ. Here the CDR3 reads CASSFPGVAGRREQYF. CDR3 DNA sequence: TGCGCCAGCAGCTTCCCGGGGGTAGCGGGAAGGAGGGAGCAGTACTTC.

This chain links TRBV7-9 with TRBJ1-5; tentative D call: TRBD1 (5 bases). Germline assignment: CDR1 SEHNR and CDR2 FQNEAQ (reference sequence). Trimming removed 4 bases from V and 2 bases from J, with 6 bases in between. The CDR3 has 13 amino acids. CDR3 region: CASSSQGNQPQHF. The CDR3, as DNA: TGTGCCAGCAGCTCACAGGGCAATCAGCCCCAGCATTTT.